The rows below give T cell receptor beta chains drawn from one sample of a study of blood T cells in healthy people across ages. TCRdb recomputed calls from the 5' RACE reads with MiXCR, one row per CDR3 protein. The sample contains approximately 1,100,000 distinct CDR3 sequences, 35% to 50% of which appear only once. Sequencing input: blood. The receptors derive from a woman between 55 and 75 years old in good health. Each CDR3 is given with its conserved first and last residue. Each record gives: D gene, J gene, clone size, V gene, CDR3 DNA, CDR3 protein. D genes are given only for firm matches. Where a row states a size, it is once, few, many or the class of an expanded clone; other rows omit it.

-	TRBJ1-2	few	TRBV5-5	TGTGCCAGCAGCTTGGAGGTCAGCGGTTATGGCTACACCTTC	CASSLEVSGYGYTF
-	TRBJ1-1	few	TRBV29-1	TGCAGCGTAGATAACCAGGGCGTAATGAACACTGAAGCTTTCTTT	CSVDNQGVMNTEAFF
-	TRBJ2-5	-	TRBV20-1	TGCAGTGCCACGTGTAGGCTCCAAGAGACCCAGTACTTC	CSATCRLQETQYF
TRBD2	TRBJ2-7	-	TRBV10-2	TGCGCCAGCAGTGATCCCGGACTAGTTCAGGGCTCCTACGAGCAGTACTTC	CASSDPGLVQGSYEQYF
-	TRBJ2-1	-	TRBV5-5	TGTGCCAGCAGCTTGGGGACAACCTACAATGAGCAGTTCTTC	CASSLGTTYNEQFF
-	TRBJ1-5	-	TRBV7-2	TGTGCCAGCAGCCTAGACAACAGGTCCAATCAGCCCCAGCATTTT	CASSLDNRSNQPQHF
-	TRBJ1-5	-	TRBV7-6	TGTGCCAGCAGCCCCTTCACGGGGGATCACAATCAGCCCCAGCATTTT	CASSPFTGDHNQPQHF
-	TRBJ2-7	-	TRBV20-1	TGCAGTGGGGAGGAAAACGGGACTCCTTACAATGAGCAGTACTTC	CSGEENGTPYNEQYF
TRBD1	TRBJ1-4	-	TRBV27	TGTGCCAGCAGTTTTACAGGGGGCGGAAAAACTGTTTTT	CASSFTGGGKTVF
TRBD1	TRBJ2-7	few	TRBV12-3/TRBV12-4	TGTGCCAGCAGACTACAGGGGTACTACGAGCAGTACTTC	CASRLQGYYEQYF
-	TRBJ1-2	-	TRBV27	TGTGCCAGCCGCTTACAGGGTTCGGGGAGCTATGGCTACACCTTC	CASRLQGSGSYGYTF
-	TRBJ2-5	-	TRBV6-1	TGTGCCAGCAGTGAAGACGACAGTGAGGAGACCCAGTACTTC	CASSEDDSEETQYF
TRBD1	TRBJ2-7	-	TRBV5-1	TGCGCCAGCAGCTGGGGACAGTACTACGGGCAGTACTTC	CASSWGQYYGQYF
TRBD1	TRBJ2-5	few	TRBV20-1	TGCAGTGCTAGAGAAGGACAGGGAAGGCAAGAGACCCAGTACTTC	CSAREGQGRQETQYF
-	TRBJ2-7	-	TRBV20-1	TGCAGTCCCGTGGAGGCGGGACTTACCTCCTACGAGCAGTACTTC	CSPVEAGLTSYEQYF
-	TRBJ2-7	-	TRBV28	TGTGCCAGCAGGGACATCAACGAGCAGTACTTC	CASRDINEQYF
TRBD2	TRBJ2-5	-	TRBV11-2	TGTGCCAGCAGCTTAGGGGCTAGCGGGAGTCGGTGGCAAAAGACCCAGTACTTC	CASSLGASGSRWQKTQYF
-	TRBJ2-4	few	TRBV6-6	TGTGCCAGCACCAACTTGGGTCTAGCCAAAAACATTCAGTACTTC	CASTNLGLAKNIQYF
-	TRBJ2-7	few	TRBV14	TGTGCCAGCAGCCTCATATCGGACGAGCAGTACTTC	CASSLISDEQYF
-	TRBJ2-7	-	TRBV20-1	TGCAGTGCTGTATCTAAAAGGGGCTACGAGCAGTACTTC	CSAVSKRGYEQYF
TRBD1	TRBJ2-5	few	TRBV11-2	TGTGCCAGCAGCGAGGGACAGGGGATTTTAGAGACCCAGTACTTC	CASSEGQGILETQYF
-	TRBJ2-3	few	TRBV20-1	TGCAGTGCTAGAGGGCTCAGGGATTACACAGATACGCAGTATTTT	CSARGLRDYTDTQYF
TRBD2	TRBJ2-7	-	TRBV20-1	TGCAGTGCTAGGTTCGGGACTAGCGGCGTCGAGCAGTACTTC	CSARFGTSGVEQYF
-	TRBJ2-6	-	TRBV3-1	TGTGCCAGCAGCCCCATTCTGGGCGCCTCTGGGGCCAACGTCCTGACTTTC	CASSPILGASGANVLTF
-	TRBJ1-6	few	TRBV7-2	TGTGCCAGCAGCTTAGTTGGAGGTTCACCCCTCCACTTT	CASSLVGGSPLHF
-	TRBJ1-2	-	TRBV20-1	TGCAGTGCTAGAGAGCCATATAGCTATGGCTACACCTTC	CSAREPYSYGYTF
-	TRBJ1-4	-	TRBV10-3	TGTGCCATCAGGGACTCAACTAATGAAAAACTGTTTTTT	CAIRDSTNEKLFF
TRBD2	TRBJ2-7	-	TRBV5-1	TGCGCCAGCAACCCTAGCGGAGACGCCTACGAGCAGTACTTC	CASNPSGDAYEQYF
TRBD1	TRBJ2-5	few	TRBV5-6	TGTGCCAGCAGCTTGGAACGAGACAGGGCGGAGGAGACCCAGTACTTC	CASSLERDRAEETQYF
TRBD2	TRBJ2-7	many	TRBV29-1	TGCAGCGTTGAAGTTATGGCTAGCGGGAGTGGAGAGCAGTACTTC	CSVEVMASGSGEQYF
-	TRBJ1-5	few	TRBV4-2	TGTGCCAGCAGCCAAGAAGGGGGGGGACCCAATCAGCCCCAGCATTTT	CASSQEGGGPNQPQHF
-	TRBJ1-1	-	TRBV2	TGTGCCAGCAGTGAAGCGCTTCAAGCTTTCTTT	CASSEALQAFF
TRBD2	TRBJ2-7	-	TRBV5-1	TGCGCCAGCAGCAGGGGACTAGCGGGGGAGGCCTACGAGCAGTACTTC	CASSRGLAGEAYEQYF
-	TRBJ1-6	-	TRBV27	TGTGCCAGCAGTTTATCTGGGATATTTAATTCACCCCTCCACTTT	CASSLSGIFNSPLHF
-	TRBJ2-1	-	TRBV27	TGTGCCAGCAGTTCCCCCCGGGGCGGGTCCTACAATGAGCAGTTCTTC	CASSSPRGGSYNEQFF
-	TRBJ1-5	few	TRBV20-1	TGCAGTGCTCCCAAAGACACCAATCAGCCCCAGCATTTT	CSAPKDTNQPQHF
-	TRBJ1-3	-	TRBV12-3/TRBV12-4	TGTGCCAGCAGGACTACTCCGGGACCTCCTGGAAACACCATATATTTT	CASRTTPGPPGNTIYF
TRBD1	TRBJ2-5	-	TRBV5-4	TGTGCCAGCAGCTTGGCCCTAGGGACAGGGGCCCCTGACCAAGAGACCCAGTACTTC	CASSLALGTGAPDQETQYF
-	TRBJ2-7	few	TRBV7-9	TGTGCCAGCAGCTTAGTCGGGAGTGCCTCCTTCGAGCAGTACTTC	CASSLVGSASFEQYF
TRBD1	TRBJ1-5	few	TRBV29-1	TGCAGCGCGGGGACAGGGGGGCAGCCCCAGCATTTT	CSAGTGGQPQHF
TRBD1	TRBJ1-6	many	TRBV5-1	TGCGCCAGCAGCTCTGGACCGGGACAGGGCGACTCACCCCTCCACTTT	CASSSGPGQGDSPLHF
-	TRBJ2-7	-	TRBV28	TGTGCCAGCAGTTCCGGACTACAGGCCCGCGAGCAGTACTTC	CASSSGLQAREQYF
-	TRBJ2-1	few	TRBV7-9	TGTGCCAGCAGCTTAGAGACTAGTGGGCAGTTCTTC	CASSLETSGQFF
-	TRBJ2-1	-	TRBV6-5	TGTGCCAGCAGTTACTGGCAGCAAGAGACCCAGTTCTTC	CASSYWQQETQFF
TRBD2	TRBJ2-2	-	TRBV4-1	TGCGCCAGCAGCCAAGCCCCTGGGAAACTAGCGGCCCGACAGGGGGAGCTGTTTTTT	CASSQAPGKLAARQGELFF